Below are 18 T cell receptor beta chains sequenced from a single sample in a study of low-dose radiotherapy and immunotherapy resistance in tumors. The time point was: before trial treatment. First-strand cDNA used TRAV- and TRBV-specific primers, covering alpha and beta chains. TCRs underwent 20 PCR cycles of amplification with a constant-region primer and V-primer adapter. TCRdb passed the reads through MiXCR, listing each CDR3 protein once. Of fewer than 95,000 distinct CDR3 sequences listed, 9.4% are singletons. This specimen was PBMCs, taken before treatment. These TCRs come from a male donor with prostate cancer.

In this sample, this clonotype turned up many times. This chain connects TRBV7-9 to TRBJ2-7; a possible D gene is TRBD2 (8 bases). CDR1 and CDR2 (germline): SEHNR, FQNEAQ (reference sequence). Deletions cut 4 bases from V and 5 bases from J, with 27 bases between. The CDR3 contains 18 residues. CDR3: CASSSLRRQGGAGDEQYF. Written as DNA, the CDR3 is TGTGCCAGCAGCTCACTCCGACGCCAGGGGGGAGCGGGAGACGAGCAGTACTTC. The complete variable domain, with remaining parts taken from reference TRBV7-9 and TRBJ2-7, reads DTGVSQNPRHKITKRGQNVTFRCDPISEHNRLYWYRQTLGQGPEFLTYFQNEAQLEKSRLLSDRFSAERPKGSFSTLEIQRTEQGDSAMYLCASSSLRRQGGAGDEQYFGPGTRLTVT.

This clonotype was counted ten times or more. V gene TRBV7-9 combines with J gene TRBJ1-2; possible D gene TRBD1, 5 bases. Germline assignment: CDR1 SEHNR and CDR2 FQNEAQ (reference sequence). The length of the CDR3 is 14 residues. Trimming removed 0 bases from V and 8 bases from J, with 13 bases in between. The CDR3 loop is CASSLAGARSGYTF. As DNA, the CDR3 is TGTGCCAGCAGCTTAGCTGGGGCACGGTCGGGCTACACCTTC.

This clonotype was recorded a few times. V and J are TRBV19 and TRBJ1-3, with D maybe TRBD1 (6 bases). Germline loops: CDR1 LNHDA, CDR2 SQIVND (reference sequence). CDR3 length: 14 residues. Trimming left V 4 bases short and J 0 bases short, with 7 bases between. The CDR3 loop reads CASSRQDSGNTIYF. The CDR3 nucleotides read TGTGCCAGTAGTAGACAGGACTCTGGAAACACCATATATTTT. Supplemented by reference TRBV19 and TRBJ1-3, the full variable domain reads DGGITQSPKYLFRKEGQNVTLSCEQNLNHDAMYWYRQDPGQGLRLIYYSQIVNDFQKGDIAEGYSVSREKKESFPLTVTSAQKNPTAFYLCASSRQDSGNTIYFGEGSWLTVV.

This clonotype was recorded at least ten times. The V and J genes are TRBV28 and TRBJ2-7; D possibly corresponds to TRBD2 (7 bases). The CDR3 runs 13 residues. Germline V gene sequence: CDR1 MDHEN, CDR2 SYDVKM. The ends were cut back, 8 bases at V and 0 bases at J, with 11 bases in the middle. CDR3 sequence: CASEGGDSYEQYF. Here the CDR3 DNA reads TGTGCCAGCGAGGGGGGGGACTCCTACGAGCAGTACTTC.

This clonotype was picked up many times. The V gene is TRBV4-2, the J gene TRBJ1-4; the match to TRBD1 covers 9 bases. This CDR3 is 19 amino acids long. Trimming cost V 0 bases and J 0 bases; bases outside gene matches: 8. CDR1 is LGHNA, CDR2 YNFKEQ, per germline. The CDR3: CASSQEWGQGFATNEKLFF. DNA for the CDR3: TGTGCCAGCAGCCAAGAATGGGGACAGGGTTTTGCAACTAATGAAAAACTGTTTTTT.

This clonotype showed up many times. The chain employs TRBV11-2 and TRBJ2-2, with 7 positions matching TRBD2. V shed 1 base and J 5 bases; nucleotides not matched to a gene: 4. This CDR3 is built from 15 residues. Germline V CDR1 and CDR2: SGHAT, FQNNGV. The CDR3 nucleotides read TGTGCCAGCAGCTTAGTGGCACTAGCGACCGGGGAGCTGTTTTTT. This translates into CASSLVALATGELFF.

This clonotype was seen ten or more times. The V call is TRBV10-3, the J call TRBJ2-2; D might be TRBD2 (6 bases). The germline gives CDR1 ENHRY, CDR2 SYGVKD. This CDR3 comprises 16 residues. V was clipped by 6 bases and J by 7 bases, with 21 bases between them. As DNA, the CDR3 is TGTGCCATCAGGGAGCCGGGACTTCCTGGGGGCGGGGAGCTGTTTTTT. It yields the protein CAIREPGLPGGGELFF.

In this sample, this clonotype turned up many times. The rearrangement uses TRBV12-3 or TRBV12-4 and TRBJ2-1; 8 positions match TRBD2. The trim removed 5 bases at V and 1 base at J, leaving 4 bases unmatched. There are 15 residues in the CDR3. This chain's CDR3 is CASSPLAGSYNEQFF. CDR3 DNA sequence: TGTGCCAGCAGTCCCCTAGCGGGTTCCTACAATGAGCAGTTCTTC.

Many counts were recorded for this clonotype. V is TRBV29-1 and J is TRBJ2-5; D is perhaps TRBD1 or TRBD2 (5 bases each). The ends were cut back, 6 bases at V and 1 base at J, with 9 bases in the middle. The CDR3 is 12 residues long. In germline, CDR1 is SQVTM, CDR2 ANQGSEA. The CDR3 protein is CSVRGAQETQYF. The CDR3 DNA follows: TGCAGCGTAAGGGGAGCCCAAGAGACCCAGTACTTC.

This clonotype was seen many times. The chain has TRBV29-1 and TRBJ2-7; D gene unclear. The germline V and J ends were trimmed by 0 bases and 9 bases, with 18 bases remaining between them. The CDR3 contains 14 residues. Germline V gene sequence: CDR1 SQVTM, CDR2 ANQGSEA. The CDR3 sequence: CSVEEFGSTIRQYF. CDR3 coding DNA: TGCAGCGTTGAAGAGTTTGGCAGCACCATACGGCAGTACTTC.

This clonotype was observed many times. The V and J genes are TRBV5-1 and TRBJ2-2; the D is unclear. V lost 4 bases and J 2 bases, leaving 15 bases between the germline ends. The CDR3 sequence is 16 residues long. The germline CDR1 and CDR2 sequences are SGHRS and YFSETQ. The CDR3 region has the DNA TGCGCCAGCAGCCCTTTTACCCCCGGAAACACCGGGGAGCTGTTTTTT. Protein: CASSPFTPGNTGELFF. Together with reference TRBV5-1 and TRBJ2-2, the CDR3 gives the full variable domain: KAGVTQTPRYLIKTRGQQVTLSCSPISGHRSVSWYQQTPGQGLQFLFEYFSETQRNKGNFPGRFSGRQFSNSRSEMNVSTLELGDSALYLCASSPFTPGNTGELFFGEGSRLTVL.

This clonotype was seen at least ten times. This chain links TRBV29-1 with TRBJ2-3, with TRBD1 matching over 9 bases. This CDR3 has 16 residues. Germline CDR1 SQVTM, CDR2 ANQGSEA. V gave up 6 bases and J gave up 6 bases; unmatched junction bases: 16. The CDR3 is CSVLSGTGSLLDTQYF. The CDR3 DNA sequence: TGCAGCGTCCTTTCCGGGACAGGGTCTTTGCTGGATACGCAGTATTTT.

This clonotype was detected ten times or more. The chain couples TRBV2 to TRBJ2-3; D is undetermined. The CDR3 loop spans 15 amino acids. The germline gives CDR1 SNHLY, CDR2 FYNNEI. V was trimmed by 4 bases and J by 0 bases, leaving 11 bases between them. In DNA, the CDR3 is TGTGCCAGCAGTGCCGGGCCGCATAGCACAGATACGCAGTATTTT. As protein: CASSAGPHSTDTQYF.

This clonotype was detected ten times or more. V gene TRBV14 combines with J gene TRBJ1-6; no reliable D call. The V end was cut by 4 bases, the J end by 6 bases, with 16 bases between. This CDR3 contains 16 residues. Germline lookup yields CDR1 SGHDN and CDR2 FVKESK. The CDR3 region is CASSRADLIGNSPLHF. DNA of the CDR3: TGTGCCAGCAGCCGCGCTGACTTGATCGGTAATTCACCCCTCCACTTT.

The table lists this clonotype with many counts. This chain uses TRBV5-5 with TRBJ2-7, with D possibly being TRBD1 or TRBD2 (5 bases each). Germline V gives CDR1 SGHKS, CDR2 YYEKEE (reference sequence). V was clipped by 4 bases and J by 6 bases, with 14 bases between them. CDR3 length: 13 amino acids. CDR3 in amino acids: CASSPIRDGEQYF. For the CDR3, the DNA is TGTGCCAGCAGCCCCATCCGGGACGGCGAGCAGTACTTC.

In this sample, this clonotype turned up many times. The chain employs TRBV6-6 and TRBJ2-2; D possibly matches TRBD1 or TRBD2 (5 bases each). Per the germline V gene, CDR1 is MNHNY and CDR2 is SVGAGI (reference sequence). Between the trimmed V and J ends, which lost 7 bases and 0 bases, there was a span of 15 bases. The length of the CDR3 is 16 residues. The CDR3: CASTQGRKANTGELFF. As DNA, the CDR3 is TGTGCCAGCACCCAGGGACGAAAAGCGAACACCGGGGAGCTGTTTTTT.

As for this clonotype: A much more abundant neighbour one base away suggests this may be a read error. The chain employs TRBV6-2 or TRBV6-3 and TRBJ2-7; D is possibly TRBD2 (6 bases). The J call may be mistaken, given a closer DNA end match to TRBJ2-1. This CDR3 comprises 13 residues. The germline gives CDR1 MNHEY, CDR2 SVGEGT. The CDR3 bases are TGTGCCAGCACAGATAGCGGCGCCTACGAGCAGTTCTTC. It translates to CASTDSGAYEQFF.

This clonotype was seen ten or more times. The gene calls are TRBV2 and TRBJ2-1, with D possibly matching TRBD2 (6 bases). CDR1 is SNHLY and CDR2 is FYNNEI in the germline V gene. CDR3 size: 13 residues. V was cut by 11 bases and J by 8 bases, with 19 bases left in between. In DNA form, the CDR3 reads TGTGCCCAGCGGGTGCAGGGTGAATATGAGCAGTTCTTC. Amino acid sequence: CAQRVQGEYEQFF.